Listed below are T cell receptor beta chains from one sample, sequenced in a study of blood T cell repertoires in COVID-19. The method was immunoSEQ multiplex PCR; TCRdb's version includes in-frame clones alone and lacks a portion of them. The sample has some 260,000 clones, more than 75% seen once; the top ten hold 0.99%. Source material: peripheral blood. Receptors originate from a woman aged 35 to 49 who had recovered from COVID-19. The CDR3 runs from the conserved cysteine through the conserved F or W. A D gene is named only where the DNA matches it firmly. Only part of the rows carry a size: once, few, many, or a class if the clone is expanded.

V gene: TRBV10-3
D gene: NA
J gene: TRBJ2-3
clone size: NA
CDR3 protein: CAISESGGRRDTQYF
CDR3 DNA: TGTGCCATCAGTGAGTCGGGGGGACGGAGAGATACGCAGTATTTT

V gene: TRBV6-5
D gene: NA
J gene: TRBJ2-3
clone size: NA
CDR3 protein: CASPRGRPAEDTQYF
CDR3 DNA: TGTGCCAGCCCCCGTGGCAGGCCCGCAGAGGATACGCAGTATTTT

V gene: TRBV12-3/TRBV12-4
D gene: NA
J gene: TRBJ1-1
clone size: few
CDR3 protein: CASSLGQTEAFF
CDR3 DNA: TGTGCCAGCAGCCTCGGACAGACCGAAGCTTTCTTT

V gene: TRBV18
D gene: NA
J gene: TRBJ1-4
clone size: NA
CDR3 protein: CASSLKTGPEEKLFF
CDR3 DNA: TGTGCCAGCTCACTAAAGACAGGCCCTGAGGAAAAACTGTTTTTT

V gene: TRBV20-1
D gene: NA
J gene: TRBJ2-7
clone size: NA
CDR3 protein: CSATGDYEQYF
CDR3 DNA: TGCAGTGCTACAGGGGACTACGAGCAGTACTTC

V gene: TRBV9
D gene: TRBD2
J gene: TRBJ2-5
clone size: NA
CDR3 protein: CASSVGGGRTRETQYF
CDR3 DNA: TGTGCCAGCAGCGTAGGGGGAGGGCGGACCCGGGAGACCCAGTACTTC

V gene: TRBV9
D gene: NA
J gene: TRBJ1-5
clone size: NA
CDR3 protein: CASSRGDSNQPQHF
CDR3 DNA: TGTGCCAGCAGCCGCGGGGATAGCAATCAGCCCCAGCATTTT

V gene: TRBV7-9
D gene: NA
J gene: TRBJ1-3
clone size: NA
CDR3 protein: CASSSLGSGNTIYF
CDR3 DNA: TGTGCCAGCAGCTCTCTAGGCTCTGGAAACACCATATATTTT

V gene: TRBV25-1
D gene: TRBD2
J gene: TRBJ2-1
clone size: NA
CDR3 protein: CASSLAGGWTEQFF
CDR3 DNA: TGTGCCAGCAGTCTAGCGGGAGGGTGGACTGAGCAGTTCTTC

V gene: TRBV30
D gene: NA
J gene: TRBJ2-3
clone size: NA
CDR3 protein: CAWTSGADLGDTQYF
CDR3 DNA: TGTGCCTGGACCTCTGGGGCGGACCTGGGAGATACGCAGTATTTT